The 5 T cell receptor beta chains given below trace back to one sample, sequenced in a study of CD4+ T cells in melanoma (dated by TCRdb to between 2021 and 2024). Library prep was done by the immunoSEQ multiplex PCR assay. As stored in TCRdb, this immuneACCESS dataset retains in-frame rearrangements with V and J assigned. A fraction of the clones does not appear; measured against another copy, unresolved V genes explain less than half of the discrepancy, and the remainder lacks a known reason. The table for this sample lists roughly 15,000 clones; 70% to 80% of them were counted only once. The ten largest clonotypes hold roughly 12% of the sample. Sequencing was done on a sample of cells from a culture (not recorded whether cultured in vitro). These receptors originate from a human donor with melanoma.

The V gene is TRBV29-1, the J gene TRBJ2-5; 7 bases fit TRBD2. J was trimmed by 11 bases and V by 6 bases; bases with no gene match: 18. This CDR3 region has 14 residues. Germline V gene lookup returns CDR1 SQVTM and CDR2 ANQGSEA. As DNA, the CDR3 is TGCAGCGTGCGACCTTTGACCTCGGCGGGGGAGCAGTACTTC. Amino acids: CSVRPLTSAGEQYF.

This chain joins TRBV5-1 and TRBJ1-5, with D uncertain. The CDR3 consists of 13 residues. CDR1 SGHRS and CDR2 YFSETQ come from the germline V gene. V was clipped by 0 bases and J by 5 bases, with 6 bases between them. Here the CDR3 DNA reads TGCGCCAGCAGCTTGGGCGGAGATCAGCCCCAGCATTTT. Translation: CASSLGGDQPQHF.

This clone was counted only a few times. The J gene is TRBJ1-1, the V gene TRBV4-2, with a weak D call TRBD1 (5 bases). Trimming stripped 2 bases from V and 5 bases from J, with 18 bases between. The CDR3 length is 16 residues. Germline assignment: CDR1 LGHNA and CDR2 YNFKEQ. In DNA, the CDR3 is TGTGCCAGCAGCCAACAAGGTAGGGCCCGGGGGACTGAAGCTTTCTTT. The encoded protein is CASSQQGRARGTEAFF.

The chain joins TRBV19 to TRBJ1-1, with TRBD1 as a possible D gene (6 bases). Germline V gene lookup returns CDR1 LNHDA and CDR2 SQIVND (reference sequence). Deletions cut 5 bases from V and 4 bases from J, with 14 bases between. This CDR3 has 14 residues. The CDR3 DNA follows: TGTGCCAGTAGTGTACAGGGCCGTGGCACTGAAGCTTTCTTT. Residues: CASSVQGRGTEAFF.

Written as DNA, the CDR3 is TGCGCCAGCAGCCTGGGCCCTTTAGCGGGCGGAGGGGAAAAACTGTTTTTT. Translating gives CASSLGPLAGGGEKLFF. This chain links TRBV5-1 with TRBJ1-4; D call uncertain. CDR3 length: 17 residues. The V end was cut by 4 bases, the J end by 8 bases, with 24 bases between. CDR1 SGHRS and CDR2 YFSETQ come from the germline V gene.